The present entry profiles one T cell receptor (beta chain) with its context. The sample holds one count of this clone. What this receptor recognizes is not known. Base qualities are not at hand, and no much larger clone is one base apart. The donors were healthy, HIV-negative adults who had no recently reported acute infections or vaccinations. All donors were Caucasian adults living in Nashville, Tennessee, USA. Magnetic negative selection was used to enrich CD4+ T cells, after which naive cells were positively selected on CD45RA and the negative fraction became the memory subset. After blood collection by leukapheresis, PBMCs were isolated using Ficoll-Histopaque density gradient centrifugation and then cryopreserved in the vapor phase of liquid nitrogen. Purity and quantity of every magnetically sorted T cell population were checked by analytical flow cytometry. From each sorted fraction, genomic DNA was isolated and quantified by UV absorbance on a Nanodrop 2000c.

Using the deep immunoSEQ assay, TCR CDR3 regions were amplified from genomic DNA by multiplex PCR. Extracted genomic DNA from each cell subset was distributed evenly across all wells of several immunoSEQ 96-well plates, and each plate was treated as a replicate. For sorted subsets, 200 to 250 ng of genomic DNA, equivalent to tens of thousands of T cell genomes, went into each replicate PCR. Purified libraries were measured with a Qubit 3.0 fluorometer, size-checked on a Bioanalyzer 2100, and measured again with the KAPA Library Quantification kit. Each immunoSEQ 96-well plate was sequenced on its own single-read 150-cycle Illumina NextSeq 550 flow cell. The study's own analysis went as follows. Because the immunoSEQ output included only junctional sequences and no quality scores, the filtering could not be the same as the filtering used for full-length reads. To assign V/J genes and CDR3, sequences were annotated using PyIR, a Python wrapper for IgBLAST v1.9, with IMGT germline references. Reads with weak V/J assignments (E-value above 1e-6), missing CDR3, stop codons, out-of-frame junctions, or ambiguous translated residues were removed. V3J clonotypes were defined by identical inferred V gene, J gene, and CDR3 amino acid sequence. Percentage overlap between repertoires was calculated by dividing the number of shared unique clonotypes by the size of the smaller repertoire. Three approaches were used to assess repertoire richness: RTK rarefaction, the Chao1 estimator, and Recon v2.1 estimates of unobserved clonotypes. OLGA was used to compute generation probabilities for all TCRbeta clonotypes that the gDNA method yielded from a handful of donors. In TCRdb, the immuneACCESS table is reduced to in-frame sequences with V and J assigned. These tables do not hold every clone; where another copy was compared, an unresolved V gene accounts for under half, and the others remain unexplained. Clone size and V and J calls were adopted from that table, with D and trimming inferred from the DNA. This sample gives approximately 2.5 million clones in total; around nine tenths of them show up just once. The top ten constitute around 0.14% of the sample.

The data were taken from a study of shared clonotypes between healthy human individuals (dated by TCRdb to the early 2020s). General notes on the study: The cohort included a few men and a couple of women between 18 and 49 years of age. For each donor, CD4 naive and CD4 memory were each run on three plates, CD8 naive on two plates, and CD8 memory on one plate. To estimate repertoire size and how much clonotype sharing occurs between individuals, the study deeply sequenced the blood TCR repertoires of roughly 5 healthy adults. Libraries were prepared and TCR repertoires were sequenced by different laboratories using diverse techniques, in order to increase sequencing depth and limit assay-specific biases. Between about 0.85 and 9.5 billion PBMCs per donor were obtained by leukapheresis.

The study at large found these results: Sampling was restricted to blood, and TCR repertoires in tissue are likely to differ from TCR repertoires in blood. Across four donors, around 5% of naive CD4, approximately 3.6% of naive CD8, approximately 2.5% of memory CD4, and approximately 0.4% of memory CD8 clonotypes were shared. Pairwise subsampling led to the expectation that sequencing depth would affect the degree of clonotype sharing among donors. Naive subsets generally had larger estimated clonotype richness than memory subsets. Incomplete sequencing was indicated by rarefaction of sorted-subset datasets, despite the large sequencing depth. Compared with non-shared clonotypes, the clonotypes found in all four sorted-subset donors had higher generation probabilities. The small number of donors limited the genetic and exposure-history diversity represented.

The germline ends are 14 bases apart after V is trimmed by 5 bases and J by 6 bases. CDR1 is given as SEHNR and CDR2 as FQNEAQ, both from the germline V gene (reference sequence). The CDR3 goes from the cysteine to the phenylalanine over 15 residues. Of the read, only the CDR3 DNA is kept; its 45 bases are in frame from base 1. This sequence originates from a man aged 18 to 29 in good health. The chain couples TRBV7-9 to TRBJ1-6, with the identity of the D gene unclear. The sequenced material came from naive CD4+ T cells sorted from blood. The cell subset or site label, read with the paper, signifies: CD45RA+ positively selected. The CDR3 in this case is CASSDTYTSNSPLHF. The DNA sequence follows: TGTGCCAGCAGCGATACCTACACGAGTAATTCACCCCTCCACTTT.